These 2 T cell receptor beta chains were all obtained from the same sample, sequenced in a study of blood T cell repertoires in COVID-19. Profiled with immunoSEQ multiplex PCR; TCRdb holds only in-frame clones, not every one. The sample includes 200,000 to 250,000 clones, approximately 77% of them seen just once. Sequenced: peripheral blood. The origin of the receptors is a woman older than 75 with acute or convalescent COVID-19.

In the case of this clone: The junction departs from germline at one end; a sequencing error may be responsible. V gene TRBV29-1 combines with J gene TRBJ2-1, with 7 bases matching TRBD1. Germline CDR1 SQVTM, CDR2 ANQGSEA. This CDR3 has 14 amino acids. DNA of the CDR3: TGCAGCGTTGACCGGGACAGAAACTACGATGAGCAGTTCTTC. Amino acids: CSVDRDRNYDEQFF.

This chain links TRBV2 with TRBJ2-3, with 9 positions matching TRBD1. V was pared by 5 bases and J by 1 base, with 7 bases of the junction left unmatched. The CDR3 length is 16 residues. Germline V lookup: CDR1 SNHLY, CDR2 FYNNEI. The CDR3 spells CASSKGTGIGTDTQYF. DNA of the CDR3: TGTGCCAGCAGTAAAGGGACAGGGATCGGCACAGATACGCAGTATTTT.